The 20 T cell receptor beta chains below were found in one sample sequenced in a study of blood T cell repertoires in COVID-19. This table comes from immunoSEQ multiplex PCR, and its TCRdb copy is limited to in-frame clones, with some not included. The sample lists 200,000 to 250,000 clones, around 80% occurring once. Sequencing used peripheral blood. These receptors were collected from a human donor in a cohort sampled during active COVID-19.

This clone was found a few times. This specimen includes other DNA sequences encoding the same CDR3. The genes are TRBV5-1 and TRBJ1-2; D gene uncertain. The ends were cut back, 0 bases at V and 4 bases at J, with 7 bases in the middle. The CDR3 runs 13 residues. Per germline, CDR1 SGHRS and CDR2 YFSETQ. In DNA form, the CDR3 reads TGCGCCAGCAGCTTGGGCCAGATCTATGGCTACACCTTC. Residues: CASSLGQIYGYTF.

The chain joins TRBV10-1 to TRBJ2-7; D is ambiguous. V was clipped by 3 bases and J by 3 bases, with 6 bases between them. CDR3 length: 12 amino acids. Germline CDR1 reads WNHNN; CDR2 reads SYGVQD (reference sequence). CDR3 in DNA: TGCGCCAGCAGTGACAGTCACTACGAGCAGTACTTC. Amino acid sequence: CASSDSHYEQYF.

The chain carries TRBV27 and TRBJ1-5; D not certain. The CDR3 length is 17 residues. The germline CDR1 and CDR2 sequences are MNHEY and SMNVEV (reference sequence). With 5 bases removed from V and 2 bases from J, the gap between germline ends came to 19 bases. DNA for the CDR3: TGTGCCAGCAGTCCGGAACTGAGGGTAACGGGCAATCAGCCCCAGCATTTT. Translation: CASSPELRVTGNQPQHF.

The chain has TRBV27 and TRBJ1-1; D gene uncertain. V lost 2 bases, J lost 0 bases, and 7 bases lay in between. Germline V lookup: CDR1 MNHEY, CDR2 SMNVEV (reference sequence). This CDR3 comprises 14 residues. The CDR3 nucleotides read TGTGCCAGCAGTTTACAACAACTGAACACTGAAGCTTTCTTT. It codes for CASSLQQLNTEAFF.

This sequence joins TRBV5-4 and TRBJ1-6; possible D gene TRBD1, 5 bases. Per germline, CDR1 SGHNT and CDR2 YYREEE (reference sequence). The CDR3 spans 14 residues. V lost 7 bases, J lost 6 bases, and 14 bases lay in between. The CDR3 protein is CASRGTDPNSPLHF. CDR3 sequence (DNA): TGTGCCAGCCGCGGGACGGACCCTAATTCACCCCTCCACTTT.

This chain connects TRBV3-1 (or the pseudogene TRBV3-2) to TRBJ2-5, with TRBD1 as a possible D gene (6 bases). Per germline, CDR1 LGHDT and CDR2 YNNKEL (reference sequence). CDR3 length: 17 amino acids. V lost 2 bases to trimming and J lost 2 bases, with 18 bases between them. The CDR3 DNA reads TGTGCCAGCAGCCAATCCGTCCCAGGGGACATACAAGAGACCCAGTACTTC. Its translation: CASSQSVPGDIQETQYF.

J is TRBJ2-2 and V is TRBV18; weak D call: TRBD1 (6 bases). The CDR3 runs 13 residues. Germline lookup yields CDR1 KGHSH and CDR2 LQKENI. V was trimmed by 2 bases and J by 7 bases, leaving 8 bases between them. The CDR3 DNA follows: TGTGCCAGCTCACCAGGGGGCATCGGGGAGCTGTTTTTT. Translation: CASSPGGIGELFF.

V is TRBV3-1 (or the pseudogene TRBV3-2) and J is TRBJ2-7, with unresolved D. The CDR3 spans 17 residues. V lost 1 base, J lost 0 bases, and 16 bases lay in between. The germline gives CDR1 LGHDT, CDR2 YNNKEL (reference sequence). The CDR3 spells CASSQGRVGLNSYEQYF. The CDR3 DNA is TGTGCCAGCAGCCAAGGTCGAGTGGGCCTAAACTCCTACGAGCAGTACTTC.

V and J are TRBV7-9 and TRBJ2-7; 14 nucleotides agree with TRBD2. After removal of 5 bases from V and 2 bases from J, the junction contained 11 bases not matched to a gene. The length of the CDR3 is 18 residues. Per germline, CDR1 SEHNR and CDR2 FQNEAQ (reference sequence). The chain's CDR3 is CASSRTSGRPPHPYEQYF. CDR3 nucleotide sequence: TGTGCCAGCAGCCGGACTAGCGGGAGGCCACCGCATCCCTACGAGCAGTACTTC.

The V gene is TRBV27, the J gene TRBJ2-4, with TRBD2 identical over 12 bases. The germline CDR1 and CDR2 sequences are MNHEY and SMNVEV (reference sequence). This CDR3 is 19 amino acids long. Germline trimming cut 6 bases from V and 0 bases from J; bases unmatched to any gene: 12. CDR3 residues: CASSYPGLAGLLAKNIQYF. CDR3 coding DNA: TGTGCCAGCAGCTATCCGGGACTAGCGGGCCTACTAGCCAAAAACATTCAGTACTTC.

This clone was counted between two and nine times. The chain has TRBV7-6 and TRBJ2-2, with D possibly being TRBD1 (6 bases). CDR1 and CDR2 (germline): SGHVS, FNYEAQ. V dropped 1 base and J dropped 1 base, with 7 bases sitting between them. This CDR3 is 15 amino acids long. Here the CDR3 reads CASSLGDKNTGELFF. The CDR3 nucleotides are TGTGCCAGCAGCTTAGGGGACAAGAACACCGGGGAGCTGTTTTTT. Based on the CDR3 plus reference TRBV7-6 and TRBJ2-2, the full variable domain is GAGVSQSPRYKVTKRGQDVALRCDPISGHVSLYWYRQALGQGPEFLTYFNYEAQQDKSGLPNDRFSAERPEGSISTLTIQRTEQRDSAMYRCASSLGDKNTGELFFGEGSRLTVL.

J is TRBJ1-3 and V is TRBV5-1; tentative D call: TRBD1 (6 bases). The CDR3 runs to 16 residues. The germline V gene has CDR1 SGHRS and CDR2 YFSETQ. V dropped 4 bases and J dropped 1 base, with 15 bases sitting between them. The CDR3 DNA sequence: TGCGCCAGCAGCCCCACTTTACAGGGATCTGGAAACACCATATATTTT. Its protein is CASSPTLQGSGNTIYF.

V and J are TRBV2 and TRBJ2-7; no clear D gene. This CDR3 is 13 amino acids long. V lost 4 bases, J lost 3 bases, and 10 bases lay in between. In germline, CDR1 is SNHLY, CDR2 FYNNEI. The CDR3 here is CASSAQLDYEQYF. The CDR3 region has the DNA TGTGCCAGCAGTGCCCAACTTGACTACGAGCAGTACTTC.

CDR3 protein: CASSLEGLAGAYEQYF. CDR3 sequence (DNA): TGTGCCAGCAGCTTAGAGGGACTAGCGGGAGCCTACGAGCAGTACTTC. The V and J genes are TRBV7-6 and TRBJ2-7; TRBD2 aligns across 14 bases. V lost 1 base to trimming and J lost 2 bases; unmatched junction nucleotides: 1. The CDR3 covers 16 residues. Germline lookup yields CDR1 SGHVS and CDR2 FNYEAQ.

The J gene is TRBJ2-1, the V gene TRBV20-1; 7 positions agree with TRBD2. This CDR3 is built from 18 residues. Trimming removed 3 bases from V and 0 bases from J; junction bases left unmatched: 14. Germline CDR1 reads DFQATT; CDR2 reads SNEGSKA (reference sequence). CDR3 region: CSASGALLLALSYNEQFF. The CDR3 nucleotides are TGCAGTGCTAGTGGAGCCCTTCTACTAGCGCTCTCCTACAATGAGCAGTTCTTC.

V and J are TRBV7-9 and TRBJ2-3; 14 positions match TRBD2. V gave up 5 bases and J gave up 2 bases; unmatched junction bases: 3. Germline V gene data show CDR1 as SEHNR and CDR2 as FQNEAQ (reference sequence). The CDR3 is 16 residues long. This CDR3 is CASSRGLAGATDTQYF. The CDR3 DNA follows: TGTGCCAGCAGCCGGGGACTAGCGGGGGCCACAGATACGCAGTATTTT.

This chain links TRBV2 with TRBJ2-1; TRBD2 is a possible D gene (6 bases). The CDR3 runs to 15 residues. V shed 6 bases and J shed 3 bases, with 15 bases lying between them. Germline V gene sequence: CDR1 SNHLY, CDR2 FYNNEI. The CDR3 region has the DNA TGTGCCAGCAGCCCCGGGACTCCCAACTACAATGAGCAGTTCTTC. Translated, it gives CASSPGTPNYNEQFF.

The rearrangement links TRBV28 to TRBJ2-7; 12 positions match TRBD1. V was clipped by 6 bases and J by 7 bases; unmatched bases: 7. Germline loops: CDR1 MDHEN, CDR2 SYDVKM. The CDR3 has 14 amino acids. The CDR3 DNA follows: TGTGCCAGCAGCAAGGGGGACAGGGGGCGGGAGCAGTACTTC. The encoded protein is CASSKGDRGREQYF.

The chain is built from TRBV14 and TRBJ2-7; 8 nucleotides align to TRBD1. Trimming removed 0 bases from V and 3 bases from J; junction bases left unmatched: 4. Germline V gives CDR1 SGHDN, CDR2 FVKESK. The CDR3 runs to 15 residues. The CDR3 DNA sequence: TGTGCCAGCAGCCAAGAGACAGGGGATTTCTACGAGCAGTACTTC. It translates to CASSQETGDFYEQYF.

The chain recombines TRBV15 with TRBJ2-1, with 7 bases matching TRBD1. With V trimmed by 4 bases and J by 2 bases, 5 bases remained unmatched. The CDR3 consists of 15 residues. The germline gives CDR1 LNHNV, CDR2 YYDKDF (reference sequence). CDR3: CATSKGTDPYNEQFF. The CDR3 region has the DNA TGTGCCACCAGCAAAGGGACAGACCCCTACAATGAGCAGTTCTTC.